This T cell receptor beta chain was captured in a study of glioma-infiltrating T cells. Whole-study results and caveats: CDR3 overlap between tissue and blood was very small. Gliomas, especially low-grade, showed above-expected tissue-blood divergence; non-neoplastic patients showed below.

In regard to this clonotype: Its antigen is not identified.

The J segment lost 5 bases and the V segment lost 8 bases, leaving 6 bases of the junction unmatched. Germline V gene data show CDR1 as MNHNS and CDR2 as SASEGT. There are 14 residues in the CDR3. Amplification of TCR alpha and beta CDR3 regions from RNA used iRepertoire nested multiplex PCR. One-step reverse transcription and amplification started from approximately 100-400 ng of tissue mRNA or PBMC total RNA. MiXCR was run by TCRdb on the multiplex PCR reads, yielding one entry per CDR3 protein. Of some 150,000 distinct CDR3 sequences detected, 35% to 50% appear once; the ten largest clones hold over 15%.

This TCR was sampled from a human donor with low-grade glioma or glioblastoma, undergoing nonglioma brain surgery, or in good health (not recorded which). Sample: glioma tissue, nonneoplastic brain tissue, or PBMCs (not recorded which). The chain recombines TRBV6-1 with TRBJ2-2; TRBD1 agrees at 9 bases. The CDR3 reads CASGQGRNTGELFF. Written as DNA, the CDR3 is TGTGCCAGCGGACAGGGGCGGAATACCGGGGAGCTGTTTTTT.